This T cell receptor beta chain was sequenced during a study of beta chain features in type 1 diabetes. Study background: Patient and healthy donor groups were alike in age, gender and cell yields.

This CDR3 has 16 amino acids. The trim removed 3 bases at V and 0 bases at J, leaving 5 bases unmatched. CDR1 MRHNA and CDR2 SNTAGT come from the germline V gene. CD45RO/CCR7/CD25/CD127/CD95/CD27 staining was used to isolate CD4+ naive, central memory, regulatory and stem cell-like memory cells by sorting. The entirety of the isolated RNA underwent reverse transcription, so expressed TCRB transcripts were sequenced. Data came from immunoSEQ multiplex PCR; TCRdb stores just in-frame clones and leaves some out. The data show some 150,000 clones, roughly a tenth seen once. The receptor was derived from a man aged 18 to 30 in good health. The material sequenced was central memory CD4+ T cells from blood. The genes are TRBV6-4 and TRBJ2-1; 7 nucleotides align to TRBD1. The chain's CDR3 is CASSEVGGYSYNEQFF. The DNA of the CDR3 is TGTGCCAGCAGTGAAGTAGGGGGCTACTCCTACAATGAGCAGTTCTTC.